The rows below give T cell receptor beta chains drawn from one sample of a study of CD8 T cells in Susac syndrome. TCRdb analysed the immunoSEQ multiplex PCR reads with MiXCR anew, one entry per CDR3 protein. The data contain just over 300,000 distinct CDR3 sequences, under 95% of them singletons. Input material: CD4+ T cells from PBMCs. These receptors all come from a human donor with multiple sclerosis. Both conserved end residues are part of each CDR3. D genes are given only for firm matches. The size of a clone is reported for some rows only, either as once, few or many, or as a class for expanded clones.

d_gene	j_gene	abundance	v_gene	CDR3nt	CDR3aa
NA	TRBJ2-3	NA	TRBV11-2	TGTGCCAGCAGCTTAGATCTTTGGCGGGCCAGCACAGATACGCAGTATTTT	CASSLDLWRASTDTQYF
TRBD1	TRBJ2-7	NA	TRBV5-1	TGCGCCAGCAGTCCGGACAGGGGAAATACGCAGCAGTACTTC	CASSPDRGNTQQYF
NA	TRBJ2-5	NA	TRBV5-4	TGTGCCAGCAGAAGGACAGCAGACCAAGAGACCCAGTACTTC	CASRRTADQETQYF
NA	TRBJ1-2	once	TRBV20-1	TGCAGTGCTCCACAGGTTTTCTATGGCTACACCTTC	CSAPQVFYGYTF
TRBD2	TRBJ2-7	few	TRBV5-1	TGCGCCAGCAGCCCAGCGGGGGGCTCCTACGAGCAGTACTTC	CASSPAGGSYEQYF
NA	TRBJ2-2	NA	TRBV18	TGTGCCAGCTCACCACCCGCCAGGAACACCGGGGAGCTGTTTTTT	CASSPPARNTGELFF
NA	TRBJ2-7	once	TRBV19	TGTGCCAGTAGTATTGATCCTGACCTCCCCGCGAGGTACTTC	CASSIDPDLPARYF
NA	TRBJ2-5	NA	TRBV6-2/TRBV6-3	TGTGCCAGCAGTTACGAGGGGGAGGGAGAGACCCAGTACTTC	CASSYEGEGETQYF
TRBD1	TRBJ1-2	NA	TRBV30	TGTGCCTCCTTAGGACAGGCGGCTTATGGCTACACCTTC	CASLGQAAYGYTF
NA	TRBJ2-5	NA	TRBV19	TGTGCCAGTGGCAGTGAGACCCAGTACTTC	CASGSETQYF
NA	TRBJ2-7	NA	TRBV5-1	TGCGCCAGCAGCTTGGAGGGTTGGCAGGAAACCTACGAGCAGTACTTC	CASSLEGWQETYEQYF
NA	TRBJ2-7	NA	TRBV6-2/TRBV6-3	TGTGCCAGCAAGACCGCGGCCTACGAGCAGTACTTC	CASKTAAYEQYF
TRBD2	TRBJ2-3	NA	TRBV3-1	TGTGCCAGCAGCCAAGAGCTAGCGGGCCCCACAGATACGCAGTATTTT	CASSQELAGPTDTQYF
TRBD1	TRBJ1-1	NA	TRBV5-1	TGCGCCAGCAGCACACAGGGGGCCACTGAAGCTTTCTTT	CASSTQGATEAFF
NA	TRBJ2-3	NA	TRBV5-1	TGCGCCAGCAGCTTGGCGAGGGGTCTCCGCGGGAAGAGGGGAAGCACAGATACGCAGTATTTT	CASSLARGLRGKRGSTDTQYF
TRBD1	TRBJ1-4	NA	TRBV2	TGTGCCAGCAGTGGTAGACAGGGCCGGAGTGAAAAACTGTTTTTT	CASSGRQGRSEKLFF
TRBD2	TRBJ2-3	NA	TRBV12-3/TRBV12-4	TGTGCCAGCAGTTCCTATAGCGGGAGCACAGATACGCAGTATTTT	CASSSYSGSTDTQYF
NA	TRBJ1-2	NA	TRBV12-3/TRBV12-4	TGTGCCAGCAGTGTGGCATATGGCTACACCTTC	CASSVAYGYTF
TRBD1	TRBJ2-7	NA	TRBV7-8	TGTGCCAGCAGCCTGGACAGGGCTCTTGAGGAGCAGTACTTC	CASSLDRALEEQYF
NA	TRBJ1-2	NA	TRBV30	TGTGCCTGGAGTGTACGCGGGGGCGGCTACACCTTC	CAWSVRGGGYTF
NA	TRBJ1-2	NA	TRBV30	TGTGCCTGGAGCCGAGTTACCCCTGGCTACACCTTC	CAWSRVTPGYTF
TRBD2	TRBJ2-3	NA	TRBV5-1	TGCGCCAGCAGCCCGCTGCTAGCGGGGGCCTCACAGGGGAGGCAGTATTTT	CASSPLLAGASQGRQYF
NA	TRBJ1-1	NA	TRBV19	TGTGCCAGTAGTATTGGGGGGGCGCAGGGCACTGAAGCTTTCTTT	CASSIGGAQGTEAFF
TRBD1	TRBJ1-1	once	TRBV7-2	TGTGCCAGCAGCTTAGCGCAGGGGGAAGTCACTGAAGCTTTCTTT	CASSLAQGEVTEAFF
NA	TRBJ1-2	once	TRBV6-5	TGTGCCACCCAACAGGTCGGGTCTGGCTACACCTTC	CATQQVGSGYTF
NA	TRBJ2-7	NA	TRBV29-1	TGCAGCGTTGAAGATCACGAGCAGTACTTC	CSVEDHEQYF
NA	TRBJ2-1	NA	TRBV4-3	TGCGCCAGCAGCCAAGTCATCAGTACCGGCGAGCAGTTCTTC	CASSQVISTGEQFF
NA	TRBJ1-3	NA	TRBV18	TGTGCCAGCTCCTCCAACCAGATCTCTGGAAACACCATATATTTT	CASSSNQISGNTIYF
TRBD2	TRBJ2-2	NA	TRBV7-2	TGTGCCAGCAGCCCGCCCATAGCGGGGGCCGGGGAGCTGTTTTTT	CASSPPIAGAGELFF
TRBD1	TRBJ1-2	NA	TRBV2	TGTGCCAGCAATATACTGGACAGGGCCTACGGCTACACCTTC	CASNILDRAYGYTF
TRBD1	TRBJ2-3	NA	TRBV2	TGTGCCAGTGCGGATGGGGGCCAGGGGGATGGAGATACGCAGTATTTT	CASADGGQGDGDTQYF
TRBD2	TRBJ2-5	NA	TRBV6-2/TRBV6-3	TGTGCCACCCTGAAGGGCCTCGGCGGGAGCGGATGGGAGACCCAGTACTTC	CATLKGLGGSGWETQYF
TRBD1	TRBJ2-3	NA	TRBV19	TGTGCCAGTACGGGACAGCCCACAGATACGCAGTATTTT	CASTGQPTDTQYF
NA	TRBJ1-1	NA	TRBV5-1	TGCGCCAGCAGCTTTCGCAGTAACACTGAAGCTTTCTTT	CASSFRSNTEAFF
TRBD2	TRBJ2-1	once	TRBV2	TGTGCCAGCAGGGAATTTAGCGGGGGGGCCGGAAATGAGCAGTTCTTC	CASREFSGGAGNEQFF
NA	TRBJ1-3	NA	TRBV9	TGTGCCAGCACTAACCCCCCTGGAAACACCATATATTTT	CASTNPPGNTIYF
NA	TRBJ2-7	few	TRBV3-1	TGTGCCAGCAGCCAAGGACCCATCGGCTCCTACGAGCAGTACTTC	CASSQGPIGSYEQYF
TRBD2	TRBJ2-3	few	TRBV7-2	TGTGCCAGCAGCTTAGCTGGGACTAGCGGGACAGATACGCAGTATTTT	CASSLAGTSGTDTQYF
NA	TRBJ2-3	NA	TRBV5-8	TGTGCCAGCAGCTTGTGGGCGGAAGATACGCAGTATTTT	CASSLWAEDTQYF
TRBD2	TRBJ2-1	NA	TRBV7-2	TGTGCCAGCAGCTTAGCACGGGAGGGTGAGCAGTTCTTC	CASSLAREGEQFF
NA	TRBJ2-6	few	TRBV12-3/TRBV12-4	TGTGCCAGCAGTTTATTTGGGGCCAACGTCCTGACTTTC	CASSLFGANVLTF
TRBD2	TRBJ2-1	NA	TRBV5-1	TGCGCCAGCAGCTTAGGACTAGCGGGATCCTACAATGAGCAGTTCTTC	CASSLGLAGSYNEQFF
TRBD2	TRBJ2-1	NA	TRBV7-9	TGTGCCAGCAGCCCCGGACTAAGCGGGAGCGGTGAGCAGTTCTTC	CASSPGLSGSGEQFF
NA	TRBJ2-5	NA	TRBV18	TGTGCCAGCTCACCAGGATATGAAGAGACCCAGTACTTC	CASSPGYEETQYF
NA	TRBJ2-1	NA	TRBV5-1	TGCGCCAGCAGCTTGGCTATGACCTACAATGAGCAGTTCTTC	CASSLAMTYNEQFF
TRBD2	TRBJ2-3	NA	TRBV12-3/TRBV12-4	TGTGCCAGCAGTATGCGGGAGGGCCTTCACAATACGCAGTATTTT	CASSMREGLHNTQYF
TRBD2	TRBJ2-7	NA	TRBV12-3/TRBV12-4	TGTGCCAGCAGTATGGGAGGGCGATACGAGCAGTACTTC	CASSMGGRYEQYF
TRBD1	TRBJ1-4	few	TRBV6-5	TGTGCCTCCCAGGGGGCGGCGACTAATGAAAAACTGTTTTTT	CASQGAATNEKLFF
NA	TRBJ1-2	NA	TRBV20-1	TGCAGTGCTAGAGATGTTAGGACGCTTGGTGGCTACACCTTC	CSARDVRTLGGYTF
TRBD1	TRBJ1-4	NA	TRBV14	TGTGCCAGCAGCCGGCCTCGGGACAGCGGTGAAAAACTGTTTTTT	CASSRPRDSGEKLFF
NA	TRBJ1-5	NA	TRBV5-1	TGCGCCAGCAGGACGGGACCCAATCAGCCCCAGCATTTT	CASRTGPNQPQHF
TRBD2	TRBJ2-5	NA	TRBV7-2	TGTGCCAGCAGCTTGACTAGCGGGCAAGAGACCCAGTACTTC	CASSLTSGQETQYF
NA	TRBJ1-1	NA	TRBV30	TGTGCCTGGGAATCCAGGGGCCTCACTGAAGCTTTCTTT	CAWESRGLTEAFF
NA	TRBJ2-5	NA	TRBV10-3	TGTGCCATCAGGGGCGGGTCCCAAGAGACCCAGTACTTC	CAIRGGSQETQYF
NA	TRBJ2-1	NA	TRBV20-1	TGCAGTGCTACCCCAAGGGCGGATGAGCAGTTCTTC	CSATPRADEQFF
TRBD2	TRBJ2-1	NA	TRBV7-9	TGTGCCAGCAGCCGAGGGGCTAGCGGGCACAATGAGCAGTTCTTC	CASSRGASGHNEQFF
NA	TRBJ2-4	NA	TRBV20-1	TGCAGTGCTAGAGATCCGTCGGGGTCCAAAAACATTCAGTACTTC	CSARDPSGSKNIQYF